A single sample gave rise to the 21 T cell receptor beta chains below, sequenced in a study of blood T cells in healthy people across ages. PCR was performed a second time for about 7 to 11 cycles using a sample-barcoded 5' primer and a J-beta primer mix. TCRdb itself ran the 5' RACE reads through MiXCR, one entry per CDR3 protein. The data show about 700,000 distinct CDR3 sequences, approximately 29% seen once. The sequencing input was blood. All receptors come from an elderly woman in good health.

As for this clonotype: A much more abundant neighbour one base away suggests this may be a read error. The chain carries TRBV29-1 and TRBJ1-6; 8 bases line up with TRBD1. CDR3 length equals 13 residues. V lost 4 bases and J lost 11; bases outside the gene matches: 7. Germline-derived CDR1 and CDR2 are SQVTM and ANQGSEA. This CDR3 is CSVGSGGGPPLHF. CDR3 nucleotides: TGCAGCGTTGGATCAGGGGGCGGTCCACCCCTCCACTTT.

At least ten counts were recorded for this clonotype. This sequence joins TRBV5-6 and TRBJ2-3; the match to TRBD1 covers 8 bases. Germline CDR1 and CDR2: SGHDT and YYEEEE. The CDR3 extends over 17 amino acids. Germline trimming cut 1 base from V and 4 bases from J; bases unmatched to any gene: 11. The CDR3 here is CASSLPGGPFSADTQYF. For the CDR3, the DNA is TGTGCCAGCAGCTTGCCAGGGGGCCCTTTTAGCGCAGATACGCAGTATTTT.

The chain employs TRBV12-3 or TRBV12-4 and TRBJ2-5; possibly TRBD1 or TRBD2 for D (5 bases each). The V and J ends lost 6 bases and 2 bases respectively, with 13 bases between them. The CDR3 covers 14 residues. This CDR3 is CASSFPGRQETQYF. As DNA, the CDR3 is TGTGCCAGCAGCTTCCCGGGGCGGCAAGAGACCCAGTACTTC.

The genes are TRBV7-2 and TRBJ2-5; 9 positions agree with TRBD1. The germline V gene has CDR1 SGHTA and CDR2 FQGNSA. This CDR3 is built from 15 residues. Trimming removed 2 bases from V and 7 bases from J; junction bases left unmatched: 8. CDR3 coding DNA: TGTGCCAGCAGCTTATCGGGACAGGGTGGCGGGACCCAGTACTTC. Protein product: CASSLSGQGGGTQYF.

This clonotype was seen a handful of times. The CDR3 here is CASSLFRGGSEKLFF. The CDR3 DNA reads TGTGCCAGCAGTCTTTTCAGGGGGGGAAGTGAAAAACTGTTTTTT. J is TRBJ1-4 and V is TRBV4-2; 7 bases line up with TRBD1. The CDR3 loop spans 15 amino acids. V shed 6 bases and J 7 bases; nucleotides not matched to a gene: 11. Germline assignment: CDR1 LGHNA and CDR2 YNFKEQ.

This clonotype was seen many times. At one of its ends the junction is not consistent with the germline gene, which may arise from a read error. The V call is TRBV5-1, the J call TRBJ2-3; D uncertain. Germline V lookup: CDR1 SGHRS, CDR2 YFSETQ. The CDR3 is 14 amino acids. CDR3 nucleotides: TGTGCCAGCAGCTCCGGCCAGCGCACAGATACGCAGTATTTT. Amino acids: CASSSGQRTDTQYF.

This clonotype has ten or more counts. This CDR3 reads CASSLWGSSNYGYTF. CDR3 nucleotide sequence: TGTGCCAGCAGTTTATGGGGGAGTTCTAACTATGGCTACACCTTC. The chain uses TRBV27 and TRBJ1-2, with TRBD1 as a possible D gene (5 bases). V lost 1 base to trimming and J lost 0 bases, with 9 bases between them. CDR1 is MNHEY, CDR2 SMNVEV, per germline (reference sequence). This CDR3 is built from 15 residues.

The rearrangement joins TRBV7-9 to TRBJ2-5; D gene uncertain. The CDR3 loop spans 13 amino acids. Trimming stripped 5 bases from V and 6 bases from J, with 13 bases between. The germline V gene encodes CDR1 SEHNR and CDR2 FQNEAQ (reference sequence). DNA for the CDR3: TGTGCCAGCAGCCCGCCTCCGGAACAGACCCAGTACTTC. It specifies CASSPPPEQTQYF. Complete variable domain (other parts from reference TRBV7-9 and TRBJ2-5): DTGVSQNPRHKITKRGQNVTFRCDPISEHNRLYWYRQTLGQGPEFLTYFQNEAQLEKSRLLSDRFSAERPKGSFSTLEIQRTEQGDSAMYLCASSPPPEQTQYFGPGTRLLVL.

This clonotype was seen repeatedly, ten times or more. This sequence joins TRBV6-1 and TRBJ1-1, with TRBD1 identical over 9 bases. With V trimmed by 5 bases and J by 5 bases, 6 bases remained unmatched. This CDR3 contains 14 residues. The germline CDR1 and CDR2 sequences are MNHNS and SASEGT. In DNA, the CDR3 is TGTGCCAGCAGTACACAGGGGGCGCTTACTGAAGCTTTCTTT. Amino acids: CASSTQGALTEAFF.

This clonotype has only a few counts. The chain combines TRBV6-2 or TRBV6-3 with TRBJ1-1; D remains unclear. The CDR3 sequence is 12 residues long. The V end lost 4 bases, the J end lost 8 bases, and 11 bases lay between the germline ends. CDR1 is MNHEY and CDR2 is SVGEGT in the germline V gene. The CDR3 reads CASSSGSREAFF. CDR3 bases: TGTGCCAGCAGTTCCGGGAGCCGAGAAGCTTTCTTT.

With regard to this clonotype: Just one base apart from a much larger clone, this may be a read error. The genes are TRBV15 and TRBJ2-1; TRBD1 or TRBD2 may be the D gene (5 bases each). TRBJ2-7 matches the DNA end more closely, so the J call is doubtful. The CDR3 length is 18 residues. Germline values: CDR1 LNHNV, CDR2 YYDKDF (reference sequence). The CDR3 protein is CATSSYWSGPSSYNEQYF. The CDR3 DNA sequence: TGTGCCACCAGCAGTTATTGGTCGGGGCCCAGCTCCTACAATGAGCAGTACTTC.

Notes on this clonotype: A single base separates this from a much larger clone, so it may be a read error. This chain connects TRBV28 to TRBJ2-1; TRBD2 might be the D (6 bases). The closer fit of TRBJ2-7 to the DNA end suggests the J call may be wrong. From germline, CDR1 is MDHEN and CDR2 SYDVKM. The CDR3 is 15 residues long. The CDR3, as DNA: TGTGCCAGCAGTTCACCCGGGAGCTCCTACAATGAGCAGTACTTC. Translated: CASSSPGSSYNEQYF.

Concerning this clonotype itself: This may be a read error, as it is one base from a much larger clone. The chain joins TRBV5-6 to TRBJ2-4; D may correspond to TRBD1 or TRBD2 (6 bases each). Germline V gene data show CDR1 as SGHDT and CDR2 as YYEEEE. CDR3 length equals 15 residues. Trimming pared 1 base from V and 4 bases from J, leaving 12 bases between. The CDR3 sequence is CASSLMGGGKNIQYF. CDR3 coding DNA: TGTGCCAGCAGCTTGATGGGGGGCGGGAAAAACATTCAGTACTTC.

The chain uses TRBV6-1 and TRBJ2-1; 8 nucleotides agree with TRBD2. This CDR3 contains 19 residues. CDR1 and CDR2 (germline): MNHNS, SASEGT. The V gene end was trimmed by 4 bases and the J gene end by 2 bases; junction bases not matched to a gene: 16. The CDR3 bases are TGTGCCAGCAGTGTTGGGGGGGCACCGGGGCGGGAGGCCTACAATGAGCAGTTCTTC. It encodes CASSVGGAPGREAYNEQFF.

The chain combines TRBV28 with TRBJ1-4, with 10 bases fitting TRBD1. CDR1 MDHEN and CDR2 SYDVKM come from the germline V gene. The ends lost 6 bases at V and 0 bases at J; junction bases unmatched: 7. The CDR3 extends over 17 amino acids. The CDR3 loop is CASRKTGTGATNEKLFF. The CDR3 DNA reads TGTGCCAGCAGGAAAACCGGGACAGGGGCAACTAATGAAAAACTGTTTTTT. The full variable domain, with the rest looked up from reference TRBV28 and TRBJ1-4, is DVKVTQSSRYLVKRTGEKVFLECVQDMDHENMFWYRQDPGLGLRLIYFSYDVKMKEKGDIPEGYSVSREKKERFSLILESASTNQTSMYLCASRKTGTGATNEKLFFGSGTQLSVL.

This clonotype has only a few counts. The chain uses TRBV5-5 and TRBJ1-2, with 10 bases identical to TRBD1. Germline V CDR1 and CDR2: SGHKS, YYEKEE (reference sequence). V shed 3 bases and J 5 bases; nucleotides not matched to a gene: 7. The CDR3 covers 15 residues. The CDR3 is CASSSDRGLGYGYTF. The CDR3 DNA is TGTGCCAGCAGCTCAGACAGGGGGCTAGGGTATGGCTACACCTTC.

The CDR3 DNA is TGCAGTGCTGCCGGGACTTTATACGAGCAGTACTTC. Its translation: CSAAGTLYEQYF. V usage is TRBV20-1 and J usage is TRBJ2-7; D is perhaps TRBD2 (6 bases). Germline CDR1 and CDR2: DFQATT and SNEGSKA (reference sequence). V lost 5 bases, J lost 4 bases, and 12 bases lay in between. This CDR3 has 12 amino acids.

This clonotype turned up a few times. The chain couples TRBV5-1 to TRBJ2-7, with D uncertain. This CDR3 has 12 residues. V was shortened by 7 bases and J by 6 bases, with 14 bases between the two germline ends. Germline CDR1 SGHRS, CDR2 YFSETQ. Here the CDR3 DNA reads TGCGCCAGCGACTTGCCAGGAATCGAGCAGTACTTC. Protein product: CASDLPGIEQYF.

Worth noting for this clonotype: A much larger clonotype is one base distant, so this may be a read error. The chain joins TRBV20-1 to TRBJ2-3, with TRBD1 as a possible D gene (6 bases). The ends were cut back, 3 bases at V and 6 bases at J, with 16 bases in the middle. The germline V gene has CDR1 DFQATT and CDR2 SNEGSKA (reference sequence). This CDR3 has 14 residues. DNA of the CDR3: TGCAGTGCTAGTGGCACAGGGAAGAGGGATACGCAGTATTTT. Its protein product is CSASGTGKRDTQYF.

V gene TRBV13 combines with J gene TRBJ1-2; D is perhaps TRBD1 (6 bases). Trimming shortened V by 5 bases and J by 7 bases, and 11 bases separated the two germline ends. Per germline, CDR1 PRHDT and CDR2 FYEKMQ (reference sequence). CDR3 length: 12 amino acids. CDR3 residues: CASSSPGAGYTF. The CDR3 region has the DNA TGTGCCAGCAGCAGCCCGGGGGCTGGCTACACCTTC.

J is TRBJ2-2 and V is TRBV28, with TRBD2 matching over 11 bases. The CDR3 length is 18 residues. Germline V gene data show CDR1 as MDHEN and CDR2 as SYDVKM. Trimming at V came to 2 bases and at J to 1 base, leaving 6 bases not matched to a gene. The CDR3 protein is CASSLGASGGLNTGELFF. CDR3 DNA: TGTGCCAGCAGTTTAGGGGCTAGCGGGGGGCTGAACACCGGGGAGCTGTTTTTT.